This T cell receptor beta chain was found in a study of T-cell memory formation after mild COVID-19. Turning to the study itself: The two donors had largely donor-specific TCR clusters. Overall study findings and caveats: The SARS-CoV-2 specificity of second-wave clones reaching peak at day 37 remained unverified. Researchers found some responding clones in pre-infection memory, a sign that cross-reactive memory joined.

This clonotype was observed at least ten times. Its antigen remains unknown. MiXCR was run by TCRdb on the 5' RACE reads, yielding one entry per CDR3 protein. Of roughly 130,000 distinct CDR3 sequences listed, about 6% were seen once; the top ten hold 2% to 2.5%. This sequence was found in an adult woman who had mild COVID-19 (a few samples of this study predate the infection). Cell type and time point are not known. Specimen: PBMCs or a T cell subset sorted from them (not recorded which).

The CDR3 bases are TGCGCCAGCAGCCCACGGACAGGGGGTAACACTGAAGCTTTCTTT. This codes for CASSPRTGGNTEAFF. The chain links TRBV5-1 to TRBJ1-1; 10 nucleotides line up with TRBD1. After removal of 4 bases from V and 2 bases from J, the junction contained 5 bases not matched to a gene. The germline V gene has CDR1 SGHRS and CDR2 YFSETQ. This CDR3 spans 15 amino acids.